One and the same sample provided the 18 T cell receptor beta chains below, sequenced in a study of cytomegalovirus exposure and HLA in healthy donors. This PCR relied on a set of 60 Vbeta primers and 13 Jbeta primers. Sequencing was performed with immunoSEQ multiplex PCR; in TCRdb, only in-frame clones are kept and a portion is missing. The sample has 74,000 or so clones; the top ten hold over 1.2%. Sequenced input: PBMCs. Receptors originate from a woman in her sixties in good health and CMV-seronegative.

The chain carries TRBV2 and TRBJ2-4; the match to TRBD2 covers 10 bases. Trimming cost V 6 bases and J 0 bases; bases outside gene matches: 8. Germline-derived CDR1 and CDR2 are SNHLY and FYNNEI. This CDR3 has 17 residues. The CDR3, as DNA: TGTGCCAGCAGCCGCTTTACTAGCGGGATAGCCAAAAACATTCAGTACTTC. This translates into CASSRFTSGIAKNIQYF.

The chain recombines TRBV27 with TRBJ1-1; a weak D match, TRBD1 (5 bases). Trimming took off 0 bases at V and 5 bases at J, with 19 bases between the two ends. The CDR3 consists of 17 residues. Germline V lookup: CDR1 MNHEY, CDR2 SMNVEV (reference sequence). CDR3: CASSLSISAGGRTEAFF. The CDR3 bases are TGTGCCAGCAGTTTATCGATAAGTGCGGGGGGAAGGACTGAAGCTTTCTTT.

This sequence joins TRBV6-5 and TRBJ2-3; D gene uncertain. Germline loops: CDR1 MNHEY, CDR2 SVGAGI. Trimming left V 4 bases short and J 3 bases short, with 8 bases between. CDR3 length: 13 amino acids. CDR3 loop: CASSFFRTDTQYF. In nucleotides, the CDR3 is TGTGCCAGCAGTTTCTTCAGAACAGATACGCAGTATTTT.

V is TRBV27 and J is TRBJ2-3; 7 bases agree with TRBD1. V trimming: 6 bases; J trimming: 2 bases; junction bases outside the gene matches: 11. Germline V lookup: CDR1 MNHEY, CDR2 SMNVEV (reference sequence). The length of the CDR3 is 16 residues. The CDR3 loop is CASSRVRDSYTDTQYF. DNA for the CDR3: TGTGCCAGCAGCAGGGTCCGGGACAGTTACACAGATACGCAGTATTTT.

The chain employs TRBV25-1 and TRBJ2-5; 8 bases are a match to TRBD2. The CDR3 totals 15 residues. From germline, CDR1 is MGHDK and CDR2 SYGVNS. Trimming cost V 4 bases and J 5 bases; bases outside gene matches: 9. The CDR3 nucleotides read TGTGCCAGCAGTGCTCCCGCCGGGAGGGGGGAGACCCAGTACTTC. As protein: CASSAPAGRGETQYF.

CDR3 amino acids: CASSYTANNEQFF. The CDR3 DNA reads as TGTGCCAGCAGCTATACTGCTAACAATGAGCAGTTCTTC. The V and J genes are TRBV2 and TRBJ2-1; the D is unclear. The CDR3 totals 13 residues. V was clipped by 6 bases and J by 5 bases, with 11 bases between them. Germline loops: CDR1 SNHLY, CDR2 FYNNEI. Full variable domain (remainder filled in from reference TRBV2 and TRBJ2-1): EPEVTQTPSHQVTQMGQEVILRCVPISNHLYFYWYRQILGQKVEFLVSFYNNEISEKSEIFDDQFSVERPDGSNFTLKIRSTKLEDSAMYFCASSYTANNEQFFGPGTRLTVL.

The gene calls are TRBV6-6 and TRBJ2-7; the match to TRBD1 covers 7 bases. The CDR3 extends over 13 amino acids. Germline V gene sequence: CDR1 MNHNY, CDR2 SVGAGI (reference sequence). V lost 8 bases, J lost 2 bases, and 6 bases stayed unmatched. CDR3 protein: CASRDSGTYEQYF. In nucleotides, the CDR3 is TGTGCCAGCCGGGACAGCGGCACCTACGAGCAGTACTTC.

Here the CDR3 DNA reads TGTGCCAGCAGTTTGGTCGCTAGCGGGAGATTCGAGCAGTACTTC. Residues: CASSLVASGRFEQYF. The rearrangement uses TRBV28 and TRBJ2-5; 10 nucleotides agree with TRBD2. The J call is uncertain, as TRBJ2-7 better fits the DNA end. CDR1 and CDR2 from the germline V gene are MDHEN and SYDVKM. CDR3 length: 15 residues.

This chain connects TRBV29-1 to TRBJ2-1; 9 bases agree with TRBD2. The junction had 9 bases not matched to a gene; V was cut back by 3 bases and J by 9 bases. Per germline, CDR1 SQVTM and CDR2 ANQGSEA. This CDR3 region has 14 residues. CDR3 sequence: CSVDPSGIAIEQFF. As DNA, the CDR3 is TGCAGCGTTGACCCTAGCGGGATTGCTATTGAGCAGTTCTTC.

The chain combines TRBV6-5 with TRBJ2-3; D is uncertain. The CDR3 has 15 amino acids. V gave up 0 bases and J gave up 2 bases, with 9 bases separating them. Germline V gene data show CDR1 as MNHEY and CDR2 as SVGAGI. In DNA form, the CDR3 reads TGTGCCAGCAGTTACTCGAACCCTATCACAGATACGCAGTATTTT. Protein: CASSYSNPITDTQYF.

The chain is built from TRBV6-4 and TRBJ2-1, with a possible D match to TRBD2 (7 bases). This CDR3 spans 13 amino acids. The V gene's germline CDR1 is MRHNA and CDR2 SNTAGT. Trimming stripped 2 bases from V and 10 bases from J, with 12 bases between. CDR3 region: CASSDEAGAEQFF. DNA of the CDR3: TGTGCCAGCAGTGACGAGGCGGGGGCAGAGCAGTTCTTC.

V and J are TRBV19 and TRBJ2-7, with TRBD1 matching 8 bases. Losses at the gene ends were 1 base for V and 4 bases for J; bases not matched to a gene: 9. From germline, CDR1 is LNHDA and CDR2 SQIVND (reference sequence). This CDR3 has 16 residues. The CDR3 loop is CASSIGDGTGRYEQYF. The CDR3 nucleotides read TGTGCCAGTAGTATAGGGGACGGGACAGGCCGTTACGAGCAGTACTTC.

This chain links TRBV19 with TRBJ2-1; 13 bases line up with TRBD2. The length of the CDR3 is 21 residues. The germline CDR1 and CDR2 sequences are LNHDA and SQIVND (reference sequence). The trim removed 3 bases at V and 1 base at J, leaving 15 bases unmatched. CDR3 protein: CASSIGSTSGRVMGSYNEQFF. The CDR3 nucleotides are TGTGCCAGTAGTATTGGATCTACTAGCGGGAGGGTAATGGGATCCTACAATGAGCAGTTCTTC.

The CDR3 region has the DNA TGTGCCAGCAGTCGGCCTTCAGGGTTAGAGGGCTACACCTTC. Translated: CASSRPSGLEGYTF. This chain joins TRBV6-5 and TRBJ1-2; possible D gene TRBD1, 5 bases. The CDR3 is 14 residues long. From germline, CDR1 is MNHEY and CDR2 SVGAGI. V gave up 5 bases and J gave up 8 bases, with 18 bases separating them.

The J gene is TRBJ1-1, the V gene TRBV5-4; the D gene is possibly TRBD1 (5 bases). V was cut by 4 bases and J by 6 bases, with 13 bases left in between. Germline V lookup: CDR1 SGHNT, CDR2 YYREEE (reference sequence). The CDR3 totals 13 residues. The CDR3 DNA reads as TGTGCCAGCAGCCCAAAGGGGTTGGCTGAAGCTTTCTTT. It is translated as CASSPKGLAEAFF.

The chain couples TRBV4-1 to TRBJ2-1; the match to TRBD2 covers 8 bases. Germline V gives CDR1 MGHRA, CDR2 YSYEKL. V was pared by 0 bases and J by 8 bases, with 12 bases of the junction left unmatched. The CDR3 runs to 17 residues. This chain's CDR3 is CASSQEWETSAHDEQFF. CDR3 coding DNA: TGCGCCAGCAGCCAAGAATGGGAGACTAGCGCCCACGATGAGCAGTTCTTC.

This chain links TRBV11-3 with TRBJ2-7; 7 nucleotides line up with TRBD1. The CDR3 spans 13 residues. Germline CDR1 SGHNT, CDR2 YENEEA. With 5 bases clipped from V and 1 base from J, the junction kept 2 bases outside the gene matches. This CDR3 reads CASSNRGSYEQYF. Written as DNA, the CDR3 is TGTGCCAGCAGCAACAGGGGATCCTACGAGCAGTACTTC.

This chain connects TRBV10-2 to TRBJ1-4; D possibly corresponds to TRBD1 (6 bases). CDR3 length equals 12 residues. Germline loops: CDR1 WSHSY, CDR2 SAAADI. V dropped 3 bases and J dropped 8 bases, with 7 bases sitting between them. This CDR3 is CASSEQGEKLFF. CDR3 nucleotides: TGCGCCAGCAGTGAACAGGGAGAAAAACTGTTTTTT.